This TCR beta chain is from a study of blood T cell repertoires in COVID-19. About the study: Whether acute or convalescent, the COVID-19 samples came from the United States, Italy and Spain. T cells, B-cell-depleted T cells, or PBMCs provided the cDNA or gDNA that served as material.

Per the study methods: Reference gene primer amplification in the assay estimated nucleated cell counts. Method: immunoSEQ multiplex PCR; TCRdb's copy keeps in-frame clones and lacks some. That table supplies the V and J calls and clone size; D and trimming were determined from the DNA. The sample has 270,000 or so clones; more than 75% are singletons. V gave up 5 bases and J gave up 3 bases, with 14 bases separating them. Germline CDR1 SGHAT, CDR2 FQNNGV. This CDR3 has 15 residues. V gene TRBV11-2 combines with J gene TRBJ1-3; no reliable D call. The sequence came from a man aged 40-55 years with active or convalescent COVID-19. The source material was peripheral blood. CDR3 coding DNA: TGTGCCAGCAGCAAAACCAGGCAAGTTGGAAACACCATATATTTT. It yields the protein CASSKTRQVGNTIYF.